These T cell receptor beta chains were read from a single sample in a study of STAT5B mutations in CD4+ large granular lymphocyte leukemia. Profiled with immunoSEQ multiplex PCR; TCRdb holds only in-frame clones, not every one. This table holds tens of thousands of clones, 74% found once. The specimen was CD4+ T cells from blood buffy coats. Source of these receptors: a human donor in good health. Each CDR3 is given with its conserved first and last residue. D genes are given only for firm matches. Size values are once, few and many counts, or a class for expanded clones, and some rows have none.

TRBJ2-1,TRBV7-3,NA,NA,CASSLASSGAGNEQFF,TGTGCCAGCAGCTTAGCTTCATCGGGGGCAGGAAATGAGCAGTTCTTC
TRBJ1-1,TRBV10-2,TRBD1,NA,CASKGQRTTEAFF,TGCGCCAGCAAGGGACAGCGAACCACTGAAGCTTTCTTT
TRBJ2-5,TRBV11-3,NA,NA,CASSPRDSQETQYF,TGTGCCAGCAGCCCTCGGGACTCTCAAGAGACCCAGTACTTC
TRBJ1-1,TRBV30,TRBD1,NA,CAWNRKQGPIRNTEAFF,TGTGCCTGGAACCGAAAACAGGGGCCCATACGGAACACTGAAGCTTTCTTT
TRBJ1-1,TRBV7-2,NA,NA,CASSDSGRLMNTEAFF,TGTGCCAGCAGCGATTCCGGCAGACTGATGAACACTGAAGCTTTCTTT
TRBJ1-2,TRBV19,NA,few,CADSHGYTF,TGTGCCGATAGCCATGGCTACACCTTC
TRBJ1-3,TRBV5-1,NA,NA,CASSLGPGENTIYF,TGCGCCAGCAGCCTGGGACCTGGTGAAAACACCATATATTTT
TRBJ1-5,TRBV2,TRBD1,NA,CASRDRVGQPQHF,TGTGCCAGCAGGGACAGGGTTGGTCAGCCCCAGCATTTT
TRBJ2-1,TRBV12-5,NA,NA,CASGLGLSQNNEQFF,TGTGCTAGTGGTTTGGGACTGAGCCAGAACAATGAGCAGTTCTTC
TRBJ2-5,TRBV29-1,TRBD1,NA,CSAGTGGQETQYF,TGCAGCGCCGGGACAGGGGGCCAAGAGACCCAGTACTTC
TRBJ1-2,TRBV19,TRBD1,few,CASSPGQGIAGLYGYTF,TGTGCCAGCTCCCCGGGACAGGGTATTGCTGGGCTCTATGGCTACACCTTC
TRBJ2-1,TRBV7-2,NA,NA,CASSPRTAYNEQFF,TGTGCCAGCAGCCCCCGGACGGCCTACAATGAGCAGTTCTTC
TRBJ2-2,TRBV2,NA,NA,CASSDDQGASTGELFF,TGTGCCAGCAGTGACGATCAGGGCGCGAGCACCGGGGAGCTGTTTTTT
TRBJ2-5,TRBV5-1,TRBD2,NA,CASSLGLAGGQETQYF,TGCGCCAGCAGCTTGGGACTAGCGGGGGGCCAAGAGACCCAGTACTTC
TRBJ1-1,TRBV18,TRBD1,NA,CASSSKITGGRDPNTEAFF,TGTGCCAGCTCATCAAAAATTACAGGGGGCCGAGACCCGAACACTGAAGCTTTCTTT